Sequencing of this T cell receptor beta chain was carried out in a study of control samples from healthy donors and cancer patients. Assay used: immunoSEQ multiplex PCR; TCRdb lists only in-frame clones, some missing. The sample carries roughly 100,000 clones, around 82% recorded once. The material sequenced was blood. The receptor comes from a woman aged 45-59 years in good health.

The CDR3 DNA follows: TGTGCCAGTACACCCGCCGGTGGTTCACCCCTCCACTTT. This codes for CASTPAGGSPLHF. J is TRBJ1-6 and V is TRBV19; D is ambiguous. The V gene lost 7 bases and the J gene lost 9 bases, with 13 bases spanning the gap. The CDR3 contains 13 residues. Germline V CDR1 and CDR2: LNHDA, SQIVND (reference sequence).